The present TCR beta chain was sequenced within a study of blood T cells in healthy people across ages. General study findings and limits: Naive and antigen-experienced cells could not be conclusively compared, given unsorted PBMCs. A roughly linear fall in TCR beta diversity per million T cells was seen with increasing age. The diversity estimates, figures obtained from one million T cells, were considered underestimates.

With a J-beta primer mix and a sample-barcoded 5' primer, a second PCR ran roughly 6 to 12 cycles. From the 5' RACE reads, TCRdb called clonotypes with MiXCR, one entry per CDR3 protein. The repertoire holds 850,000 to 1,000,000 distinct CDR3 sequences, roughly 50% seen once, with 20% to 25% in the top ten. This clonotype was seen repeatedly, ten times or more. The antigen remains undetermined. The V end lost 6 bases, the J end lost 8 bases, and 26 bases lay between the germline ends. This CDR3 is 16 amino acids long. Per germline, CDR1 SGHRS and CDR2 YFSETQ. The chain carries TRBV5-1 and TRBJ1-2; TRBD1 might be the D (6 bases). Sequencing input: blood. This TCR was recovered from a woman between 55 and 75 years old in good health. Here the CDR3 DNA reads TGCGCCAGCACCACCAGGCCCGGGACACCAACCGGCGGCTACACCTTC. As protein: CASTTRPGTPTGGYTF. Looking up the rest from reference TRBV5-1 and TRBJ1-2 gives the full variable domain: KAGVTQTPRYLIKTRGQQVTLSCSPISGHRSVSWYQQTPGQGLQFLFEYFSETQRNKGNFPGRFSGRQFSNSRSEMNVSTLELGDSALYLCASTTRPGTPTGGYTFGSGTRLTVV.